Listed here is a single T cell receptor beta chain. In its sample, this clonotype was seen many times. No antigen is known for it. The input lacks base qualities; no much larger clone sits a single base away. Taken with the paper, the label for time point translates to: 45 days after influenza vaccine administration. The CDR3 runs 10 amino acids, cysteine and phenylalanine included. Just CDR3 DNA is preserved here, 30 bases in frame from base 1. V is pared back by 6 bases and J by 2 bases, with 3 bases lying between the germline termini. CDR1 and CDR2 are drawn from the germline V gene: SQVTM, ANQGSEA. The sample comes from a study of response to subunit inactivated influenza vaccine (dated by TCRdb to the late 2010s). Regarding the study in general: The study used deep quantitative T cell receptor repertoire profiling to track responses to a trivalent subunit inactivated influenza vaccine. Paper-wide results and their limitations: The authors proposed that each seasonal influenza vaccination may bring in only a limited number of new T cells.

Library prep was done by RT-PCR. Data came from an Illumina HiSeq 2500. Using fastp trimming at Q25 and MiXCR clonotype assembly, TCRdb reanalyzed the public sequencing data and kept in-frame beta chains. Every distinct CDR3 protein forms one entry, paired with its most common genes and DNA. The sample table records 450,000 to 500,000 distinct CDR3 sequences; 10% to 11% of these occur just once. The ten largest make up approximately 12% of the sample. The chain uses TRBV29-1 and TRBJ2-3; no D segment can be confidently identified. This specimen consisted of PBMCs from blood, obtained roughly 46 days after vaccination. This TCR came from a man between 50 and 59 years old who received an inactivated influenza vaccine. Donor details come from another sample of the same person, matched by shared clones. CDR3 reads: CSVLTDTQYF. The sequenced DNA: TGCAGCGTCCTCACAGATACGCAGTATTTT.